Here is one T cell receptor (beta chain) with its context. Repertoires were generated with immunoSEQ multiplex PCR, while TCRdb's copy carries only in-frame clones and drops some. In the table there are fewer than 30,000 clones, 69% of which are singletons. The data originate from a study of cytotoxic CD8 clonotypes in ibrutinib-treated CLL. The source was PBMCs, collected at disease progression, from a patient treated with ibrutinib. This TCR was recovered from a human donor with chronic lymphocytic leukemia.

CDR3 nucleotides: TGTGCCAGCAGTGACTCGGACAGGGCGACGGGCTACACCTTC. Protein product: CASSDSDRATGYTF. The chain employs TRBV6-4 and TRBJ1-2; TRBD1 aligns across 8 bases. J lost 8 bases, V lost 0 bases, and 5 bases had no gene match. Per the germline V gene, CDR1 is MRHNA and CDR2 is SNTAGT. The CDR3 totals 14 residues.